Below, 8 T cell receptor beta chains from the same sample are listed, as sequenced in a study of post-analysis software for immune sequencing data. Antigens of these TCRs are unknown. The TCR beta cDNA libraries contained unique molecular identifiers. TCRdb reprocessed the PCR reads via MiXCR and lists one record per CDR3 protein. This sample has approximately 770,000 distinct CDR3 sequences, with about 45% found just once. Study outcomes and limitations: Patients carried five TRBV segments more frequently than controls did, and TRBV5-6, TRBV5-1 and TRBV20-1 were among them.

Sample: blood. The receptors come from a girl between 5 and 17 years old with multiple sclerosis.

The chain employs TRBV5-5 and TRBJ1-2; a weak D match, TRBD1 (6 bases). The CDR3 spans 14 residues. The V end was cut by 1 base, the J end by 3 bases, with 10 bases between. CDR1 is SGHKS and CDR2 is YYEKEE in the germline V gene (reference sequence). The CDR3 reads CASSLTGLDYGYTF. The CDR3 nucleotides are TGTGCCAGCAGCTTGACAGGGCTAGACTATGGCTACACCTTC.

V gene TRBV13 combines with J gene TRBJ2-5; perhaps TRBD2 as D (6 bases). The length of the CDR3 is 14 residues. V lost 3 bases to trimming and J lost 3 bases, with 11 bases between them. CDR1 and CDR2 from the germline V gene are PRHDT and FYEKMQ (reference sequence). Written as DNA, the CDR3 is TGTGCCAGCAGCTTCCGGGACTTCAAAGAGACCCAGTACTTC. Translation gives CASSFRDFKETQYF. The variable domain in full, completed from reference TRBV13 and TRBJ2-5, reads AAGVIQSPRHLIKEKRETATLKCYPIPRHDTVYWYQQGPGQDPQFLISFYEKMQSDKGSIPDRFSAQQFSDYHSELNMSSLELGDSALYFCASSFRDFKETQYFGPGTRLLVL.

As for this clonotype: The junction and the germline gene differ at one end; a read error may be behind it. The V call is TRBV5-4, the J call TRBJ2-1; D may match TRBD1 or TRBD2 (5 bases each). This CDR3 contains 13 residues. The germline CDR1 and CDR2 sequences are SGHNT and YYREEE (reference sequence). The CDR3 DNA reads TGTGCCACCAGCTTGGAGTGGGGGAATGAGCAGTTCTTC. Amino acid sequence: CATSLEWGNEQFF.

The chain carries TRBV2 and TRBJ2-5; D call uncertain. The V end was cut by 8 bases, the J end by 2 bases, with 12 bases between. CDR1 SNHLY and CDR2 FYNNEI come from the germline V gene. CDR3 size: 13 residues. CDR3 nucleotide sequence: TGTGCCAGCCGTCCGATGGGTCAAGAGACCCAGTACTTC. It is translated as CASRPMGQETQYF.

This clonotype was seen a handful of times. The CDR3 region is CASSVGPAGRPDTQYF. The CDR3 bases are TGTGCCAGCAGCGTTGGCCCAGCGGGCCGACCAGATACGCAGTATTTT. The chain combines TRBV9 with TRBJ2-3; the D gene is possibly TRBD2 (6 bases). V lost 2 bases and J 4 bases, leaving 17 bases between the germline ends. The CDR3 length is 16 residues. The germline V gene has CDR1 SGDLS and CDR2 YYNGEE.

This clonotype was counted many times. The J gene is TRBJ2-5, the V gene TRBV29-1, with a possible D match to TRBD2 (6 bases). This CDR3 is built from 15 residues. The V end was cut by 6 bases, the J end by 2 bases, with 19 bases between. CDR1 SQVTM and CDR2 ANQGSEA come from the germline V gene. The CDR3 DNA reads TGCAGCGTCTCCCGGGACTTGACAAGACAAGAGACCCAGTACTTC. Protein product: CSVSRDLTRQETQYF.

This clonotype was picked up a small number of times. This rearrangement joins TRBV28 to TRBJ2-7; a weak D match, TRBD1 (6 bases). The CDR3 loop spans 16 amino acids. Germline values: CDR1 MDHEN, CDR2 SYDVKM. Trimming pared 5 bases from V and 0 bases from J, leaving 17 bases between. The CDR3 nucleotides read TGTGCCAGCAGTAAGCTTACAGGGAACCCCTCCTACGAGCAGTACTTC. Protein: CASSKLTGNPSYEQYF. The full variable domain, its missing parts supplied by reference TRBV28 and TRBJ2-7, is DVKVTQSSRYLVKRTGEKVFLECVQDMDHENMFWYRQDPGLGLRLIYFSYDVKMKEKGDIPEGYSVSREKKERFSLILESASTNQTSMYLCASSKLTGNPSYEQYFGPGTRLTVT.

There are a few counts of this clonotype. The chain has TRBV7-9 and TRBJ2-7; no reliable D call. V lost 5 bases, J lost 0 bases, and 8 bases lay in between. The CDR3 contains 13 residues. Germline assignment: CDR1 SEHNR and CDR2 FQNEAQ (reference sequence). The CDR3 region is CASSPPVSYEQYF. Here the CDR3 DNA reads TGTGCCAGCAGCCCACCCGTCTCCTACGAGCAGTACTTC.